This T cell receptor (beta chain) originates from a study of post-analysis software for immune sequencing data. Study results and limitations: Elevated frequency relative to controls characterized about 5 TRBV segments in patients, TRBV5-6, TRBV5-1 and TRBV20-1 among them.

Comment on this clonotype: What it recognizes is unknown.

CDR1 and CDR2 (germline): SGHTA, FQGTGA. Trimming cost V 0 bases and J 6 bases, with 13 bases left between them. This CDR3 region has 15 residues. Every TCR beta cDNA library bore unique molecular identifiers. Using its own MiXCR run on the PCR reads, TCRdb lists one record per CDR3 protein. The table has about 380,000 distinct CDR3 sequences, roughly 36% seen once. The sample was blood. This TCR derives from a girl aged 5-17 years with multiple sclerosis. J is TRBJ2-3 and V is TRBV7-3; D may be TRBD2 (5 bases). The CDR3 here is CASSLTGVTGDTQYF. The CDR3 nucleotides read TGTGCCAGCAGCTTAACGGGAGTGACCGGGGATACGCAGTATTTT. The whole variable domain, filled in from reference TRBV7-3 and TRBJ2-3, reads GAGVSQTPSNKVTEKGKYVELRCDPISGHTALYWYRQSLGQGPEFLIYFQGTGAADDSGLPNDRFFAVRPEGSVSTLKIQRTERGDSAVYLCASSLTGVTGDTQYFGPGTRLTVL.